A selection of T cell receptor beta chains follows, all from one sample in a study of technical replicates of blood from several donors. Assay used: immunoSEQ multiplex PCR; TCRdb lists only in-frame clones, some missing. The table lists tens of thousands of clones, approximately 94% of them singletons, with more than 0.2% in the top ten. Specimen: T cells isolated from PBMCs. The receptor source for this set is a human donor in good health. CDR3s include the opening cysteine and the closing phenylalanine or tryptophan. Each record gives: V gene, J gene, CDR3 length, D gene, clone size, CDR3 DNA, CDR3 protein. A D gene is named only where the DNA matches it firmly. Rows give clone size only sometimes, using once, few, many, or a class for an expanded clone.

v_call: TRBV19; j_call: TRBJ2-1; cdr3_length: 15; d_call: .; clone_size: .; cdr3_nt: TGTGCCAGTAGTCAGGTCTGGAATAATTACAATGAGCAGTTCTTC; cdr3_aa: CASSQVWNNYNEQFF
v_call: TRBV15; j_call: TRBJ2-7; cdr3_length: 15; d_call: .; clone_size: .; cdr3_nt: TGTGCCACCAGCAGAGACGGGGGTCCCTACTCAGAGCAGTACTTC; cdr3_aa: CATSRDGGPYSEQYF
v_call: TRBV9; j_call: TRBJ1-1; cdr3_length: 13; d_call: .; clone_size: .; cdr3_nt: TGTGCCAGCAGCGGGGGGCCTCGAACCGAAGCTTTCTTT; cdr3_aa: CASSGGPRTEAFF
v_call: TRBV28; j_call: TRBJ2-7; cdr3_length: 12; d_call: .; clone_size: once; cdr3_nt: TGTGCCAGCAGTTTAGCCGGGGGCGAGCAGTACTTC; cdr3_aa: CASSLAGGEQYF
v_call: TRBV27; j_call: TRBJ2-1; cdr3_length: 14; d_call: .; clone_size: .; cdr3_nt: TGTGCCAGCAGTTTATCGATAGCCGGGAATGAGCAGTTCTTC; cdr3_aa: CASSLSIAGNEQFF
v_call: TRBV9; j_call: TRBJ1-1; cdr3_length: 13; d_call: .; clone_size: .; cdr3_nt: TGTGCCAGCAGCCCCAGTGCGAACACTGAAGCTTTCTTT; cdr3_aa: CASSPSANTEAFF
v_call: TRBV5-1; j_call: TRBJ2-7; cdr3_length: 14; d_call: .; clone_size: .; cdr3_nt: TGCGCCAGCAGCTGGGCAGCCGCCGGGAGCGAGCAGTACTTC; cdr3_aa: CASSWAAAGSEQYF
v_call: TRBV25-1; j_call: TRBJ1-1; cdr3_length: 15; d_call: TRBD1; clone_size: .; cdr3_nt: TGTGCCAGCATGGGGACAGGAACAGTGAACACTGAAGCTTTCTTT; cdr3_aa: CASMGTGTVNTEAFF
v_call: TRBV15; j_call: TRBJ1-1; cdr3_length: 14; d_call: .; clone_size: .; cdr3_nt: TGTGCCACCAGCAGAGGGGGCTTGAACACTGAAGCTTTCTTT; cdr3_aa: CATSRGGLNTEAFF
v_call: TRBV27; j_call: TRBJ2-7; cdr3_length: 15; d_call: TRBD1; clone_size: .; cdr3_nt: TGTGCCAGCAGCCAGGGACAGGGAGTAGGCTACGAGCAGTACTTC; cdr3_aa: CASSQGQGVGYEQYF
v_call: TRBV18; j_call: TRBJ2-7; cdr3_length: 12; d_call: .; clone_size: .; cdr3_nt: TGTGCCAGCTCTCAATCAGTCTTCGAGCAGTACTTC; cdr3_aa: CASSQSVFEQYF
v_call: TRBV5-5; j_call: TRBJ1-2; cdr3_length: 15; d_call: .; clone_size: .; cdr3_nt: TGTGCCAGCAGCGTCCAGCCGGGACAAGGATATGGCTACACCTTC; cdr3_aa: CASSVQPGQGYGYTF
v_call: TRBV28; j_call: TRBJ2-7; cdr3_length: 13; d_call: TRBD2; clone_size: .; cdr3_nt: TGTGCCAGCACCCTGGTAGCGGGAGGCGAGCAGTACTTC; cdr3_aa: CASTLVAGGEQYF
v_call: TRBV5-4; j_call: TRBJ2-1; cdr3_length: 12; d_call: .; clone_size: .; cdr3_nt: TGTGCCAGCAGCCGGGATAACAATGAGCAGTTCTTC; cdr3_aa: CASSRDNNEQFF
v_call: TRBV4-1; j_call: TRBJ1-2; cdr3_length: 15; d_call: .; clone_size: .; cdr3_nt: TGCGCCAGCAGCCAAGACGACCGGGGTAACTATGGCTACACCTTC; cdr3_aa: CASSQDDRGNYGYTF
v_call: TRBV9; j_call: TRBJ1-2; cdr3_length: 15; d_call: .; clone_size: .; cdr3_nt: TGTGCCAGCAGCGGGGCGACAGGCGTCCCCTATGGCTACACCTTC; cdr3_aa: CASSGATGVPYGYTF
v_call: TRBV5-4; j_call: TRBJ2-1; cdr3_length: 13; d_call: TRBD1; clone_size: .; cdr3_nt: TGTGCCAGCAGCAGACAGGGGGCGCCGGGGCAGTTCTTC; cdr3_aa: CASSRQGAPGQFF
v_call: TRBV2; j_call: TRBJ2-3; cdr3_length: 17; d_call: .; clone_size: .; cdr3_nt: TGTGCCAGCAGTGAAGCGTTTAGTGGCGGGGGCACAGATACGCAGTATTTT; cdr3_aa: CASSEAFSGGGTDTQYF
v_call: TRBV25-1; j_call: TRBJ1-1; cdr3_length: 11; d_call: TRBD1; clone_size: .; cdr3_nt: TGTGCCAGCATCGCGACAGGGTTCGCTTTCTTT; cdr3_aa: CASIATGFAFF
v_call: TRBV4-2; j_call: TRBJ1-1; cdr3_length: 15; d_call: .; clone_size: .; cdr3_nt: TGTGCCAGCAGCCAAGTCCCCGGACTCACACCGGAAGCTTTCTTT; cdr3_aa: CASSQVPGLTPEAFF
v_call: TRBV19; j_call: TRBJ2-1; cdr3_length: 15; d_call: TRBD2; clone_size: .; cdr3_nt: TGTGCCAGTAGCTTCGGGACTAGCGGGGGGAATGAGCAGTTCTTC; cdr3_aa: CASSFGTSGGNEQFF
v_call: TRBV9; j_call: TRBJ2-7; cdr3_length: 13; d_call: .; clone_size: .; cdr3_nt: TGTGCCAGCAGCCCCTCAGGTGCCTACGAGCAGTACTTC; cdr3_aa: CASSPSGAYEQYF
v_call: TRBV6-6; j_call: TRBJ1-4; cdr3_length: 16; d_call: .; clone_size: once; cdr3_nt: TGTGCCAGCAGCCTGACACCGGGACTAAGCGATGAAAAACTGTTTTTT; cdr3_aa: CASSLTPGLSDEKLFF
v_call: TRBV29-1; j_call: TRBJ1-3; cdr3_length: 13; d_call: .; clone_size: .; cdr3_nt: TGCAGCGTTGTTAGCGTGTGGGGAAACACCATATATTTT; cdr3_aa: CSVVSVWGNTIYF
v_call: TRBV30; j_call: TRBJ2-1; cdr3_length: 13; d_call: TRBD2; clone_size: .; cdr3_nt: TGTGCCTTAAGAGAGCGGGGGAACAATGAGCAGTTCTTC; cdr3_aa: CALRERGNNEQFF
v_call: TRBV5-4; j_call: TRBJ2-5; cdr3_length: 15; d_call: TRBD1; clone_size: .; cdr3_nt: TGTGCCAGCAGCATAGGGACAGAACCCCAAGAGACCCAGTACTTC; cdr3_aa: CASSIGTEPQETQYF
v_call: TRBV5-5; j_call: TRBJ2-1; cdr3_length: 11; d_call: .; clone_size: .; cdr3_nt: TGTGCCAGCAGCTTGAGGACAAGGCAGTTCTTC; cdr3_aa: CASSLRTRQFF
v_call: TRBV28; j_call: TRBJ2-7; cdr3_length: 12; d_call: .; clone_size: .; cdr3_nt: TGTGCCAGCAGTCACTCATCTTACGAGCAGTACTTC; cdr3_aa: CASSHSSYEQYF
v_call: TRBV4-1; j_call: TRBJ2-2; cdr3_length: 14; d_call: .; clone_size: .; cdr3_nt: TGCGCCAGCAGCCAATTCGGCGGGACCGGGGAGCTGTTTTTT; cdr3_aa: CASSQFGGTGELFF
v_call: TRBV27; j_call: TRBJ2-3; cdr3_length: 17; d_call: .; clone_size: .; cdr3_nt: TGTGCCAGTCATGCAGGGAGGTCAAACGTATACACAGATACGCAGTATTTT; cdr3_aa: CASHAGRSNVYTDTQYF
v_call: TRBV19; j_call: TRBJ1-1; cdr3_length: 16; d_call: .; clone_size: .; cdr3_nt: TGTGCCAGTAGTATAGTTTGGGGTGGCAGTAGCGGTGAAGCTTTCTTT; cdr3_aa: CASSIVWGGSSGEAFF
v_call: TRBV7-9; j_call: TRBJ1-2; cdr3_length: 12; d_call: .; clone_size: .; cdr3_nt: TGTGCCAGCCAGGGGCTACACTATGGCTACACCTTC; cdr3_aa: CASQGLHYGYTF
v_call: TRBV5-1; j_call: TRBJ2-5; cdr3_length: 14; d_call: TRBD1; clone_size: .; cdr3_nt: TGCGCCAGCAGCTTGGGTGACAGGGAAGAGACCCAGTACTTC; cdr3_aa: CASSLGDREETQYF
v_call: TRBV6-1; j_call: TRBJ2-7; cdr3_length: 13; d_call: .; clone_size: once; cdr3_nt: TGTGCCAGCAGTGGGGCAGAAGCCTACGAGCAGTACTTC; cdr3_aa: CASSGAEAYEQYF
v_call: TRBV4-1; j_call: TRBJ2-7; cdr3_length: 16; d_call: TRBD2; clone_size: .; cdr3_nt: TGCGCCAGCAGCCAAACGACTAGCGGGAGCTCCTACGAGCAGTACTTC; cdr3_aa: CASSQTTSGSSYEQYF
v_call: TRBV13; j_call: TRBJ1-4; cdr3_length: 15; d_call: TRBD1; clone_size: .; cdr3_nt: TGTGCCAGCAGCAGAAGGACAGGGCAGAATGAAAAACTGTTTTTT; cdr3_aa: CASSRRTGQNEKLFF
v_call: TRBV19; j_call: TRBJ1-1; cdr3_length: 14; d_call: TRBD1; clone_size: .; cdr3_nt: TGTGCCAGTAGTCCCGGGACAGGTGGTACTGAAGCTTTCTTT; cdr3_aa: CASSPGTGGTEAFF
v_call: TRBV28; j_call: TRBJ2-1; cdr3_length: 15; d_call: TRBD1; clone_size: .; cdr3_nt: TGTGCCAGCAGTTTACAGGGGGAACTACAATACGGGCAGTTCTTC; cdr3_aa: CASSLQGELQYGQFF
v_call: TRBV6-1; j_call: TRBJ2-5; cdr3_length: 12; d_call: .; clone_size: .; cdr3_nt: TGTGCCAGCAGTGTCGGGAAAGAGACCCAGTACTTC; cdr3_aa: CASSVGKETQYF
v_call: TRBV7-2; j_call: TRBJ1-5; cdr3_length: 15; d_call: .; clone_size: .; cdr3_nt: TGTGCCAGCAGCCAAGGGGCCGGTCCCAATCAGCCCCAGCATTTT; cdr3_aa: CASSQGAGPNQPQHF
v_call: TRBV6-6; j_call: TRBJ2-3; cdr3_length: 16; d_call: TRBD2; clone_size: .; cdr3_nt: TGTGCCAGCACAAAGCGGGGGGCCCTCGGGGGAGATACGCAGTATTTT; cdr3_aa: CASTKRGALGGDTQYF
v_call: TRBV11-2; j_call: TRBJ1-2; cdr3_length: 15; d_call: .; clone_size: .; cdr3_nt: TGTGCCAGCAGCTTGCCCATGGGCAGGCTCCATGGCTACACCTTC; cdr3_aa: CASSLPMGRLHGYTF
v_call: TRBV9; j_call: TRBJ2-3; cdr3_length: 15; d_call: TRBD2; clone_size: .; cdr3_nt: TGTGCCAGCAGCCTCGGGGGGTCTAGCACAGATACGCAGTATTTT; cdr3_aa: CASSLGGSSTDTQYF
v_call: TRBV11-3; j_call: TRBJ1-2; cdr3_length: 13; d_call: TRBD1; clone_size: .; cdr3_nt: TGTGCCAGCAGCTTACGACAGGGCTATGGCTACACCTTC; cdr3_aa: CASSLRQGYGYTF
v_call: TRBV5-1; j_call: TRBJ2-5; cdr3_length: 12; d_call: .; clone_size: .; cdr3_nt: TGCGCCAGCAGGGTGGAGCGAGAGACCCAGTACTTC; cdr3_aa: CASRVERETQYF
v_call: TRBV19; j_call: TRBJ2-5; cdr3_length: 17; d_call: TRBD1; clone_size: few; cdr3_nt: TGTGCCAGTAGTGGCGAGGGACAGGGGGCGCGGAGAGAGACCCAGTACTTC; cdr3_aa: CASSGEGQGARRETQYF
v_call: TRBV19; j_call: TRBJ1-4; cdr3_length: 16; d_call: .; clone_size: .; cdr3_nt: TGTGCCAGTAGTACCGGTCCCTTAACAACTAATGAAAAACTGTTTTTT; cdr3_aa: CASSTGPLTTNEKLFF
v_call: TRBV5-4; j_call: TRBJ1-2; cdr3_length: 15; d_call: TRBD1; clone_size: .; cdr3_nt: TGTGCCAGCAGCTCGATCAGGGACAGAGTAAGGGGCTACACCTTC; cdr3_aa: CASSSIRDRVRGYTF
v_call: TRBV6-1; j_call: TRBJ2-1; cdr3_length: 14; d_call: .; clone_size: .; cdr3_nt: TGTGCCAGCACGCGGCCCAGCTCCTACAATGAGCAGTTCTTC; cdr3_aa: CASTRPSSYNEQFF
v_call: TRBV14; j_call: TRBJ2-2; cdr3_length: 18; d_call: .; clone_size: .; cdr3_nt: TGTGCCAGCAGAGCCACCGGGACTTACTTAATTAACACCGGGGAGCTGTTTTTT; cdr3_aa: CASRATGTYLINTGELFF
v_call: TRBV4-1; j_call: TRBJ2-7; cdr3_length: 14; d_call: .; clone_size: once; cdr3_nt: TGCGCCAGCAGCCAAGTTTCAGGGGCCTACGAGCAGTACTTC; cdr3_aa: CASSQVSGAYEQYF